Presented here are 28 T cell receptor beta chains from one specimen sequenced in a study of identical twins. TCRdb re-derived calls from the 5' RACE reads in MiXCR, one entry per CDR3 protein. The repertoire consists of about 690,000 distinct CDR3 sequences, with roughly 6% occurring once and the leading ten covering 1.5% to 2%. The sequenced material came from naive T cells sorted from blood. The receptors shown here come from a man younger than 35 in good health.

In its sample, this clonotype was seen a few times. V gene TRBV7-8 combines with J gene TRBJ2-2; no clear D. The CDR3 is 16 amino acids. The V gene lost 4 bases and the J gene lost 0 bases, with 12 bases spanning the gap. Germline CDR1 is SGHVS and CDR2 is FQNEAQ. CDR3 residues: CASSSLSIANTGELFF. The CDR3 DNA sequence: TGTGCCAGCAGCTCACTCTCTATCGCGAACACCGGGGAGCTGTTTTTT.

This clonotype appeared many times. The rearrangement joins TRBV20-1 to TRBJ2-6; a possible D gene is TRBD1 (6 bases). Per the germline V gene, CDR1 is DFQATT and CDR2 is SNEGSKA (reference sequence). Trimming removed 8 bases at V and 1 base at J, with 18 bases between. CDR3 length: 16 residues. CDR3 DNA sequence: TGCAGTAGACCACCCGACAGGCCATCTGGGGCCAACGTCCTGACTTTC. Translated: CSRPPDRPSGANVLTF.

CDR3 DNA sequence: TGCGCCAGCAGCCGACTAGTGGATGAGCAGTTCTTC. It codes for CASSRLVDEQFF. The gene calls are TRBV4-1 and TRBJ2-1, with a tentative D call TRBD2 (6 bases). The V end was cut by 4 bases, the J end by 8 bases, with 9 bases between. The germline CDR1 and CDR2 sequences are MGHRA and YSYEKL. The CDR3 length is 12 residues.

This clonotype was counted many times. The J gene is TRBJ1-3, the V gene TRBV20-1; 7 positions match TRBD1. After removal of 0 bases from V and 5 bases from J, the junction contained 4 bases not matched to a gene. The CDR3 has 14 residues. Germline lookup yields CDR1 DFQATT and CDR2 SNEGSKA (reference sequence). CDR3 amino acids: CSARDQGQRNTIYF. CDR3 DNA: TGCAGTGCTAGAGATCAGGGACAGAGAAACACCATATATTTT.

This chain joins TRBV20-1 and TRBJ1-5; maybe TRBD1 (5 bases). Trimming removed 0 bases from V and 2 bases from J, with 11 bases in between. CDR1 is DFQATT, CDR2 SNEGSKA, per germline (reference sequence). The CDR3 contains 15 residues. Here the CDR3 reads CSARDAGIGNQPQHF. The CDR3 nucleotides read TGCAGTGCTAGAGATGCAGGGATCGGCAATCAGCCCCAGCATTTT.

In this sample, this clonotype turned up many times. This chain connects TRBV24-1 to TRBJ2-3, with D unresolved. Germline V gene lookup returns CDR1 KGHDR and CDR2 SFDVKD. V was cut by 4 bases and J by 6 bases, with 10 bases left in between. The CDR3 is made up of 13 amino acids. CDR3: CATSDFIGDTQYF. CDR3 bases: TGTGCCACCAGTGACTTTATAGGGGATACGCAGTATTTT.

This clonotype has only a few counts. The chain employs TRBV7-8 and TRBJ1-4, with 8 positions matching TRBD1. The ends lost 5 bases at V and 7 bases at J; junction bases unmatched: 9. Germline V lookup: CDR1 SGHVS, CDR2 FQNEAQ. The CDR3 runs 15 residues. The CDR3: CASSPVTGGSEKLFF. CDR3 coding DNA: TGTGCCAGCAGCCCTGTAACAGGGGGGAGTGAAAAACTGTTTTTT.

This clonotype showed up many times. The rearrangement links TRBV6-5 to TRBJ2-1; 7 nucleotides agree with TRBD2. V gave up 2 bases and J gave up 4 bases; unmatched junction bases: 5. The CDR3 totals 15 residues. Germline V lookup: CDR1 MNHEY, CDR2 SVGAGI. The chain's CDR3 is CASSYVIGGYNEQFF. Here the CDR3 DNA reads TGTGCCAGCAGTTACGTCATCGGGGGGTACAATGAGCAGTTCTTC.

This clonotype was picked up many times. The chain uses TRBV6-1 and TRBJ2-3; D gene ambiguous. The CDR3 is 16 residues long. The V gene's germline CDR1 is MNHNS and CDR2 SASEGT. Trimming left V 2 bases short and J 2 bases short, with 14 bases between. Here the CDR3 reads CASSERFLGATDTQYF. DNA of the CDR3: TGTGCCAGCAGTGAAAGGTTTTTAGGCGCCACAGATACGCAGTATTTT.

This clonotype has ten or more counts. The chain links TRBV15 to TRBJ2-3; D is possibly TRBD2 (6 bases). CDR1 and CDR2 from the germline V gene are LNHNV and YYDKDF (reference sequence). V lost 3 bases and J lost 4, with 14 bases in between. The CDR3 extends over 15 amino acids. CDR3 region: CATSSPPGDPDTQYF. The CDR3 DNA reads TGTGCCACCAGCAGCCCGCCGGGGGACCCAGATACGCAGTATTTT.

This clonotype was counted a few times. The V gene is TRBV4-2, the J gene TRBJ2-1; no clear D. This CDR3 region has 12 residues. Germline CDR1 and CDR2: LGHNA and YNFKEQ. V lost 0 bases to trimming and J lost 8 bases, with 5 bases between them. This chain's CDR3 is CASSQDKDEQFF. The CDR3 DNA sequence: TGTGCCAGCAGCCAAGACAAGGATGAGCAGTTCTTC.

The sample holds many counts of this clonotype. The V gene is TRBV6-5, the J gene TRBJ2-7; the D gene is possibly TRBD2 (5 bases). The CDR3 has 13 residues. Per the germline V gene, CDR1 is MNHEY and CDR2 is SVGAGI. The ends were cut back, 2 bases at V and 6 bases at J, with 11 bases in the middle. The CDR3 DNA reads TGTGCCAGCAGTTACGACGGTCGGGGCGAGCAGTACTTC. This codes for CASSYDGRGEQYF.

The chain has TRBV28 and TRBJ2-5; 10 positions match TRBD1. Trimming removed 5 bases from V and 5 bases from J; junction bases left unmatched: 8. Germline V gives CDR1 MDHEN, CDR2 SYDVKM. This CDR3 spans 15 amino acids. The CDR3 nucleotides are TGTGCCAGCAGTCTCGGACAGGGGGGGAGGGAGACCCAGTACTTC. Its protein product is CASSLGQGGRETQYF.

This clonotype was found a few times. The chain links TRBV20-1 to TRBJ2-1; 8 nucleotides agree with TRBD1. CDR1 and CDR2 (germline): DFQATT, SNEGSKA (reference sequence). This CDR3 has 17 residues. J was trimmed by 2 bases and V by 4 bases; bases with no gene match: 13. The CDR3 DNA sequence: TGCAGTGCTAAACCCCCAGGGGCAGGGGGCGCCTACAATGAGCAGTTCTTC. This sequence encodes CSAKPPGAGGAYNEQFF.

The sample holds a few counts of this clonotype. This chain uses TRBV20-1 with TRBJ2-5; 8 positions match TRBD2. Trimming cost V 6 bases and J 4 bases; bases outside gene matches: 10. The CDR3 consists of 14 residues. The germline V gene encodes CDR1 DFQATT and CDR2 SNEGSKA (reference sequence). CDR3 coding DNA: TGCAGTGCACGCTGGACTAGCCTAAGAGAGACCCAGTACTTC. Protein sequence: CSARWTSLRETQYF.

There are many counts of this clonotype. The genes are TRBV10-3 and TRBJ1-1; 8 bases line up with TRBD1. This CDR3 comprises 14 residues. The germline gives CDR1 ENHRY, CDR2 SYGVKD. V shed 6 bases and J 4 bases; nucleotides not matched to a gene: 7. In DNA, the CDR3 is TGTGCCATCAGCCGACAGGGGTTGATCACTGAAGCTTTCTTT. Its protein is CAISRQGLITEAFF.

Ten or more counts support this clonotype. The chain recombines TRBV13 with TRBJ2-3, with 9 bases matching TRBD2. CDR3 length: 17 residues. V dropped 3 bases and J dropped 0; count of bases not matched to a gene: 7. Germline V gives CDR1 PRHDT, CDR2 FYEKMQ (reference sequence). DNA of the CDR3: TGTGCCAGCAGCTTTGAGACTAGCGGAGGGAGCACAGATACGCAGTATTTT. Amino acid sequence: CASSFETSGGSTDTQYF.

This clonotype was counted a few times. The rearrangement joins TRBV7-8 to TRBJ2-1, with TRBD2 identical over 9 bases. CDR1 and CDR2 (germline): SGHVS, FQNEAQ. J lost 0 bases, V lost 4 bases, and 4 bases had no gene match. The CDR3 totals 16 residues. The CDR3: CASSSGLARSYNEQFF. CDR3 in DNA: TGTGCCAGCAGCTCCGGACTAGCGCGCTCCTACAATGAGCAGTTCTTC.

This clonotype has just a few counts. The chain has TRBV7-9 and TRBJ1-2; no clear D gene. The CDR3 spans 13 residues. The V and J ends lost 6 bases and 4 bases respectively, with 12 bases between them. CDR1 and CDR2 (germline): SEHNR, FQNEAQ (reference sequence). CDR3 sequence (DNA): TGTGCCAGCAGTCCCGAGGGCTTCTATGGCTACACCTTC. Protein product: CASSPEGFYGYTF.

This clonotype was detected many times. In DNA form, the CDR3 reads TGTGCCAGCAACCTCAGGGGGTCAATTAACACCGGGGAGCTGTTTTTT. Amino acid sequence: CASNLRGSINTGELFF. The rearrangement joins TRBV12-3 or TRBV12-4 to TRBJ2-2; 7 bases are shared with TRBD1. Trimming cost V 7 bases and J 2 bases; bases outside gene matches: 10. The CDR3 has 16 amino acids.

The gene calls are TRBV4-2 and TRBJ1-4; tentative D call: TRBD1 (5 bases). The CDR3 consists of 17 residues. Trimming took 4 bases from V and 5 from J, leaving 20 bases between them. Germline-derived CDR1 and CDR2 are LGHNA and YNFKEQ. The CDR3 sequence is CASSRGDSQDFNEKLFF. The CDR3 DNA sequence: TGTGCCAGCAGCCGAGGAGACTCACAGGACTTCAATGAAAAACTGTTTTTT.

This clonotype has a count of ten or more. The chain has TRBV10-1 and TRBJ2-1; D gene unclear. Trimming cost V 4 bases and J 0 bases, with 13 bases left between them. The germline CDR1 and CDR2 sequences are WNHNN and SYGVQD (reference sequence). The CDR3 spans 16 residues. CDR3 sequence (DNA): TGCGCCAGCAGTGGGGCAAACGGAATCTCCTACAATGAGCAGTTCTTC. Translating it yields CASSGANGISYNEQFF.

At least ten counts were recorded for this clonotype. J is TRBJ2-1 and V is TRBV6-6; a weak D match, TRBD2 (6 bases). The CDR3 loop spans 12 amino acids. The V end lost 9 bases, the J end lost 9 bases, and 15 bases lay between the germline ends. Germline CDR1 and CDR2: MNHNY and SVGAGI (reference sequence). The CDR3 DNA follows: TGTGCCAGTCAGACGATGGGGGGTGAGCAGTTCTTC. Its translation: CASQTMGGEQFF.

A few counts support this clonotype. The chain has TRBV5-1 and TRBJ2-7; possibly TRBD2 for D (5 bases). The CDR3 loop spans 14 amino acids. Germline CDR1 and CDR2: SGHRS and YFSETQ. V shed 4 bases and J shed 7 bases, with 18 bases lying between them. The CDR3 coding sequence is TGCGCCAGCAGCCCACGGACGGGATCTCGGGAGCAGTACTTC. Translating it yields CASSPRTGSREQYF.

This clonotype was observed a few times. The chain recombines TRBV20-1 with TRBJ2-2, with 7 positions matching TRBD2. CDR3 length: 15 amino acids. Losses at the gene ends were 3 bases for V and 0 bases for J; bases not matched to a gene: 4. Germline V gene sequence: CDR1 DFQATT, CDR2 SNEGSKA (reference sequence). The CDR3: CSARLAEANTGELFF. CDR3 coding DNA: TGCAGTGCTAGGCTAGCGGAGGCGAACACCGGGGAGCTGTTTTTT.

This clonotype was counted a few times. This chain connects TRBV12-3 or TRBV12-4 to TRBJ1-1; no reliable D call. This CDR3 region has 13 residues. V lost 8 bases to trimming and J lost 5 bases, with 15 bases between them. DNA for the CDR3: TGTGCCAGCCGCGATGGAGGCGGGACTGAAGCTTTCTTT. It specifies CASRDGGGTEAFF.

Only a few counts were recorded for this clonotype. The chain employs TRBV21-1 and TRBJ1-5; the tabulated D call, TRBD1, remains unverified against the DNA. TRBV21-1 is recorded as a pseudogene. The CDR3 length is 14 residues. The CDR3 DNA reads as TGTGCCAGATTTCGGACTGGGCTTGATCAGCCCCAGCATTTT. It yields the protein CARFRTGLDQPQHF.

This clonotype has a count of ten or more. The CDR3 DNA follows: TGTGCCAGCAGTTACAACGGGTATGGCTACACCTTC. This codes for CASSYNGYGYTF. The rearrangement uses TRBV6-5 and TRBJ1-2; no clear D gene. CDR1 and CDR2 from the germline V gene are MNHEY and SVGAGI. Between the trimmed V and J ends, which lost 2 bases and 5 bases, there was a span of 6 bases. This CDR3 has 12 amino acids.